The next 11 T cell receptor beta chains were all read from a single sample in a study of cytomegalovirus exposure and HLA in healthy donors. 60 Vbeta and 13 Jbeta primers were used in PCR. The method was immunoSEQ multiplex PCR; TCRdb's version includes in-frame clones alone and lacks a portion of them. The sample consists of around 150,000 clones, roughly 73% of them appearing once. The sample consisted of PBMCs. The origin of the receptors is a human donor in good health.

This clone was seen a handful of times. The CDR3 is CAWSVRRTSGFTDTQYF. CDR3 DNA: TGTGCCTGGAGTGTACGGAGGACTAGCGGCTTCACAGATACGCAGTATTTT. The chain carries TRBV30 and TRBJ2-3, with TRBD2 matching over 10 bases. The trim removed 0 bases at V and 2 bases at J, leaving 8 bases unmatched. The CDR3 totals 17 residues. Germline CDR1 is GTSNPN and CDR2 is SVGIG (reference sequence).

This clone was observed a handful of times. The rearrangement links TRBV7-8 to TRBJ2-1; D possibly corresponds to TRBD2 (6 bases). Per the germline V gene, CDR1 is SGHVS and CDR2 is FQNEAQ. Trimming pared 2 bases from V and 15 bases from J, leaving 14 bases between. The CDR3 runs 12 residues. CDR3 sequence: CASSLTLLASFF. The CDR3 DNA is TGTGCCAGCAGCTTAACGCTCCTAGCGTCGTTCTTC.

The chain uses TRBV7-9 and TRBJ2-5, with 9 bases matching TRBD2. The J call could be wrong; TRBJ2-7 is a better fit for the DNA end. Germline V gives CDR1 SEHNR, CDR2 FQNEAQ (reference sequence). The length of the CDR3 is 17 residues. As DNA, the CDR3 is TGTGCCAGCAGCTTAGGGACTGACGGACTAGCGAACTACGAGCAGTACTTC. This gives the protein CASSLGTDGLANYEQYF.

The V gene is TRBV29-1, the J gene TRBJ2-1; 7 bases align to TRBD2. The CDR3 totals 12 residues. Per germline, CDR1 SQVTM and CDR2 ANQGSEA. Unmatched junction bases numbered 6, after V lost 8 bases and J lost 5 bases. CDR3 loop: CSTYRGDNEQFF. CDR3 nucleotides: TGCAGCACCTACCGGGGGGACAATGAGCAGTTCTTC.

This chain connects TRBV2 to TRBJ2-1, with 10 bases identical to TRBD1. Unmatched junction bases numbered 7, after V lost 6 bases and J lost 5 bases. CDR3 length equals 15 residues. Germline CDR1 and CDR2: SNHLY and FYNNEI. CDR3 sequence: CASSGDRGNHNEQFF. The CDR3 nucleotides are TGTGCCAGCAGCGGGGACAGGGGAAACCACAATGAGCAGTTCTTC.

V gene TRBV2 combines with J gene TRBJ1-4; D is perhaps TRBD1 (5 bases). Germline V gives CDR1 SNHLY, CDR2 FYNNEI. Trimming removed 3 bases at V and 4 bases at J, with 12 bases between. The CDR3 covers 15 residues. The CDR3 reads CASSEPGLSNEKLFF. CDR3 nucleotides: TGTGCCAGCAGTGAGCCGGGACTGAGTAATGAAAAACTGTTTTTT.

The chain has TRBV5-1 and TRBJ2-2, with a tentative D call TRBD2 (5 bases). The CDR3 has 14 residues. Germline V gene sequence: CDR1 SGHRS, CDR2 YFSETQ. The V and J ends lost 4 bases and 3 bases respectively, with 10 bases between them. CDR3 region: CASSKSGYTGELFF. Written as DNA, the CDR3 is TGCGCCAGCAGCAAGAGCGGATACACCGGGGAGCTGTTTTTT.

The genes are TRBV5-5 and TRBJ2-4; tentative D call: TRBD2 (6 bases). Deletions cut 2 bases from V and 6 bases from J, with 15 bases between. CDR1 SGHKS and CDR2 YYEKEE come from the germline V gene (reference sequence). This CDR3 has 15 residues. The CDR3 DNA reads TGTGCCAGCAGCTTAGTGGAGGGACGAGCAAACATTCAGTACTTC. Amino acids: CASSLVEGRANIQYF.

The chain links TRBV6-5 to TRBJ1-2; 9 bases align to TRBD1. With 5 bases clipped from V and 8 bases from J, the junction kept 6 bases outside the gene matches. Germline V gene data show CDR1 as MNHEY and CDR2 as SVGAGI. This CDR3 has 13 residues. CDR3 sequence: CASSLTGTGGYTF. The CDR3 bases are TGTGCCAGCAGTCTAACAGGGACAGGGGGCTACACCTTC.

The J gene is TRBJ2-5, the V gene TRBV5-6; 8 bases are a match to TRBD2. Trimming took 3 bases from V and 5 from J; bases not matched to a gene: 9. The CDR3 has 15 amino acids. CDR1 and CDR2 from the germline V gene are SGHDT and YYEEEE. The CDR3 is CASSSGGGPRETQYF. Written as DNA, the CDR3 is TGTGCCAGCAGCTCCGGGGGGGGACCGCGGGAGACCCAGTACTTC.

The chain recombines TRBV19 with TRBJ2-5; TRBD2 agrees at 9 bases. Germline loops: CDR1 LNHDA, CDR2 SQIVND (reference sequence). This CDR3 has 16 residues. The CDR3 bases are TGTGCTCCGAACGGCAGAAGACTAGCGGCGCGCGAGACCCAGTACTTC. Its translation: CAPNGRRLAARETQYF.